This T cell receptor (beta chain) was retrieved from a study of cytomegalovirus exposure and HLA in healthy donors. Overall study context: A previous analysis identified approximately 110 million unique TCR beta sequences derived from 180 million or so T cells. Among the 398 genotyped donors, over 70% were placed in the Caucasian-associated ancestry cluster.

Amplification used 60 Vbeta primers and 13 Jbeta primers. Only in-frame clones appear in the TCRdb table, and some are missing; sequencing was by immunoSEQ multiplex PCR. The repertoire has 60,000 to 100,000 clones, around 76% of them found once; the top ten carry around 6%. The ends were cut back, 0 bases at V and 2 bases at J, with 6 bases in the middle. The length of the CDR3 is 13 residues. The germline V gene encodes CDR1 SGDLS and CDR2 YYNGEE. This clonotype was obtained from a male donor in good health and CMV-seropositive. This chain joins TRBV9 and TRBJ2-7, with D hard to call. Sequencing was carried out using PBMCs. The CDR3 coding sequence is TGTGCCAGCAGCGTAGATACAGCCTACGAGCAGTACTTC. The encoded protein is CASSVDTAYEQYF.